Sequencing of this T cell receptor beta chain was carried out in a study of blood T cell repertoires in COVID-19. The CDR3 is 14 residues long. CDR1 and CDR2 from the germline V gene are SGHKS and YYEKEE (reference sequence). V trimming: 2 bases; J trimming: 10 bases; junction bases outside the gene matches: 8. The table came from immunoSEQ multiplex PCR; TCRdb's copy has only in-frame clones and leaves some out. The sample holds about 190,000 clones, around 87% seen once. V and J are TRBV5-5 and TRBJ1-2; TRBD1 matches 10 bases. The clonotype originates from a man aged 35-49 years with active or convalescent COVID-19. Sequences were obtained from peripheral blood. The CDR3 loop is CASSLGPGQGIYTF. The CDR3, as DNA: TGTGCCAGCAGCTTAGGTCCGGGACAGGGGATCTACACCTTC.